Listed below are T cell receptor beta chains from one sample, sequenced in a study of graft-versus-host responses after intestinal transplantation. Their specific antigens are unknown. The repertoire was sequenced with immunoSEQ multiplex PCR; TCRdb's copy has only in-frame clones and lacks some. Among about 85,000 clones, over 80% were seen once, and the ten largest hold approximately 18%. The input for sequencing was unstimulated CD8+ T cells sorted from spleen or lymph node cells, taken before intestinal transplant. The receptors originated from a human donor who received an intestinal transplant. Both conserved end residues are part of each CDR3. D genes are given only for firm matches. Not every row has a clone size; where given, it reads once, few, many or a size class.

clone size | D gene | J gene | V gene | CDR3 DNA | CDR3 protein
once | NA | TRBJ2-7 | TRBV1 | TGCACCAGCAGCCAAGATTCCCCCAGGGGGAACGAGCAGTACTTC | CTSSQDSPRGNEQYF
NA | TRBD1 | TRBJ1-1 | TRBV30 | TGTGCCTGGAGTGTACCTTGGGACAGGCTAGATGAAGCTTTCTTT | CAWSVPWDRLDEAFF
NA | NA | TRBJ2-3 | TRBV10-2 | TGCGCCAGCTTTGGAGTAGATACGCAGTATTTT | CASFGVDTQYF
NA | NA | TRBJ2-3 | TRBV5-1 | TGCGCCAGCAGCAATGCCAGGGGTAGCACAGATACGCAGTATTTT | CASSNARGSTDTQYF
NA | TRBD1 | TRBJ2-7 | TRBV27 | TGTGCCAGCAGTTCCTGGACAGGGCAAAGCTACGAGCAGTACTTC | CASSSWTGQSYEQYF
NA | NA | TRBJ2-5 | TRBV7-9 | TGTGCCAGCAGCGCGGTGTTATGGTCAGAGACCCAGTACTTC | CASSAVLWSETQYF
NA | NA | TRBJ2-3 | TRBV9 | TGTGCCAGCAGCGTAGTCCCGGGGGCCCTGCAGGATACGCAGTATTTT | CASSVVPGALQDTQYF
few | TRBD2 | TRBJ2-3 | TRBV9 | TGTGCCAGCAGCGTAGTAAGCGGGGGGCTGGGTCGTACGCAGTATTTT | CASSVVSGGLGRTQYF
NA | NA | TRBJ1-1 | TRBV4-1 | TGCGCCAGCAGCCAAACTGAGAACACTGAAGCTTTCTTT | CASSQTENTEAFF
NA | NA | TRBJ1-1 | TRBV6-5 | TGTGCCAGCAGTTACGGCCAGGGCCTTGAAGCTTTCTTT | CASSYGQGLEAFF
NA | TRBD2 | TRBJ2-1 | TRBV27 | TGTGCCAGCAGTTTAGCCCCCCGGGCTAGCGGGAGGGCCAGGTTTTACAATGAGCAGTTCTTC | CASSLAPRASGRARFYNEQFF
NA | NA | TRBJ1-2 | TRBV7-9 | TGTGCCAGCAGCCCCGACAGCACCTATGGCTACACCTTC | CASSPDSTYGYTF
NA | NA | TRBJ1-1 | TRBV15 | TGTGCCACCAGCAGGAGGGGATGGGGGGGCCTGATTTGGACTGAAGCCTTCTTT | CATSRRGWGGLIWTEAFF
once | TRBD2 | TRBJ2-5 | TRBV5-5 | TGTGCCAGCAGCTGGAGCGGGAGGTCCCAAGAGACCCAGTACTTC | CASSWSGRSQETQYF
NA | NA | TRBJ2-7 | TRBV30 | TGTGCCTGGAACTTAGGCGCCTACGAGCAGTACTTC | CAWNLGAYEQYF
NA | NA | TRBJ2-7 | TRBV4-1 | TGCGCCAGCAGCCAAGCCCTAGGTGGCGAGCAGTACTTC | CASSQALGGEQYF
NA | NA | TRBJ1-1 | TRBV6-6 | TGTGCCAGCAGTTACTCCTCGAACACTGAAGCTTTCTTT | CASSYSSNTEAFF
NA | NA | TRBJ1-1 | TRBV6-5 | TGTGCCAGCACGACGGGAGAAGCTTTCTTT | CASTTGEAFF
NA | TRBD1 | TRBJ1-6 | TRBV6-6 | TGTGCCAGCAGTTATAATCGACGGGACAGGGCTTCACCCCTCCACTTT | CASSYNRRDRASPLHF
NA | NA | TRBJ2-1 | TRBV6-1 | TGTGCCAGCAGTTTGAATGAGCAGTTCTTC | CASSLNEQFF
NA | NA | TRBJ1-5 | TRBV19 | TGTGCCAGTAGTAGGATTAATCAGCCCCAGCATTTT | CASSRINQPQHF
NA | TRBD1 | TRBJ1-5 | TRBV28 | TGTGCCAGTGGGAGGACAGGGCTATATCAGCCCCAGCATTTT | CASGRTGLYQPQHF